This T cell receptor (beta chain) came from a study of blood T cells in healthy people across ages (dated by TCRdb to 2013 to 2016). With respect to the entire study: In model experiments, template switching captured roughly one uniquely barcoded TCR beta cDNA molecule for every two T cells. The study measured age-related changes in TCR beta repertoire diversity using deep sequencing normalized with unique cDNA molecular identifiers. Donors were grouped into four age groups: young (average 16 years), middle-aged (around 39), aged (roughly 67) and long-lived (just over 80). To avoid experimental bias, donors of different ages were randomly spread across the sequencing lanes. Using the same blood draw, the study looked at two additional independent replicas of 1 million unique cDNA reads for two donors, one aged 18 to 30 and the other aged 80 or older. The study at large found these results: Observed TCR beta diversity per million T cells fell roughly linearly with age, and a significant reduction was already apparent by age about 43. Total diversity estimates from one million sequenced T cells were considered lower bounds and underestimates. The CMV infection status of donors was not known, potentially confounding age-related changes in expanded clonotypes. There was a strong correlation between observed TCR beta diversity and the percentage of naive T cells measured by flow cytometry. Bulk unsorted PBMC profiling prevented conclusive comparison of naive and antigen-experienced compartments. The long-lived group showed more naive CD4+ T cells, fewer expanded clones and increased TCR diversity than the aged group, suggesting age selection.

Of note for this clonotype: Its antigen remains unidentified. There are no base qualities to consult, and no much larger clone falls within one base.

Library construction relied on 5' RACE. Instrument used: Illumina HiSeq 2500. A second roughly 6 to 11 cycle PCR used a sample-barcoded 5' primer and a J-beta primer mix. A unique molecular identifier was introduced onto each TCR beta cDNA molecule by a template-switch 5' adaptor carrying 12 random nucleotides. At least 2.5 million CDR3-containing paired-end reads were obtained from each sample. The Mint cDNA synthesis kit, primed by a TRBC-specific oligonucleotide, was used to synthesize first-strand cDNA from all RNA. After uracil-DNA glycosylase treatment, a first 18-cycle PCR used universal primers M1SS and BC2_uni_R on all cDNA. As for the authors' bioinformatics: Each sample was normalized by randomly selecting 1 million high-quality reads, each carrying a distinct molecular identifier. Instead of being binned into consensus sequences, reads that shared molecular identifiers were thrown out. MiTCR, with a Q25 quality threshold and the strictest error-elimination algorithm, was used for CDR3 identification, clonotype clustering and error correction. Lower-bound total TCR beta diversity was estimated with a nonparametric unseen species model using Euler transformation. Using fastp at Q25 and MiXCR, TCRdb reprocessed the public reads and kept productive beta chains. For every CDR3 protein sequence, its rows merge into one entry that carries the most common genes and DNA. TCRdb, not the original authors, processed these V and J calls. In this sample the table shows roughly 1,500,000 distinct CDR3 sequences, almost 35% of which occur a single time. Of the sample, around 10% falls within the top ten clones.

The donors were about 40 Caucasian individuals from Russia, aged roughly 6 to 100 years, who were systemically healthy. Approximately 9.3 milliliters of peripheral blood were collected from each donor into EDTA-treated Vacutainer tubes. Ficoll-Paque density-gradient centrifugation was used to isolate PBMCs, with at least 7 million per sample. Trizol reagent was used to extract total RNA from PBMCs, with at least 5.5 micrograms per sample. Naive CD45RAhigh/CD27high T cell percentages were measured by flow cytometry on a PBMC aliquot from every donor. The clonotype comes from a woman in her 30s in good health. The sample was blood.

Here the CDR3 is given as CASSLAHGTGGDFGRPQHF. The DNA sequence is given as TGTGCCAGCAGCTTAGCGCACGGGACAGGGGGCGATTTTGGTCGGCCCCAGCATTTT. The receptor chain draws on TRBV7-8 and TRBJ1-5, and 12 bases in between align with TRBD1. The germline V gene gives CDR1 as SGHVS and CDR2 as FQNEAQ. The CDR3 contains 19 residues, cysteine and phenylalanine counted. This entry keeps only the CDR3 DNA: 57 bases, framed from base 1. After removal of 0 bases from V and 9 bases from J, the junction retains 15 bases not matched to a gene.